The rows below give T cell receptor beta chains drawn from one sample of a study of blood T cell repertoires in COVID-19. Sequenced by immunoSEQ multiplex PCR; TCRdb stores in-frame clones only, minus some. The sample lists 130,000 or so clones; around 81% were seen once. The sequencing sample was made of peripheral blood. These receptors were collected from a woman aged 55-70 years with active or convalescent COVID-19. Both conserved end residues are part of each CDR3. Each record gives: CDR3 protein, CDR3 DNA, D gene, V gene, J gene, clone size. The D gene is left open where the match is weak. Size tells how often a clone was seen (once, few, many) or the class of an expanded clone, and some rows leave it out.

CDR3 protein: CASSVGHEQFF
CDR3 DNA: TGTGCCAGCAGTGTGGGGCATGAGCAGTTCTTC
D gene: NA
V gene: TRBV6-4
J gene: TRBJ2-1
clone size: NA

CDR3 protein: CASSEGVETQYF
CDR3 DNA: TGTGCCAGTAGCGAAGGGGTAGAGACCCAGTACTTC
D gene: NA
V gene: TRBV19
J gene: TRBJ2-5
clone size: once

CDR3 protein: CASSQERLAGRVNEKLFF
CDR3 DNA: TGCGCCAGCAGCCAAGAAAGGCTGGCTGGCAGGGTTAATGAAAAACTGTTTTTT
D gene: NA
V gene: TRBV4-3
J gene: TRBJ1-4
clone size: NA

CDR3 protein: CASRTPRGDTEAFF
CDR3 DNA: TGTGCCAGCAGGACACCTCGGGGGGACACTGAAGCTTTCTTT
D gene: NA
V gene: TRBV2
J gene: TRBJ1-1
clone size: once

CDR3 protein: CASSLWPDRGLYNEQFF
CDR3 DNA: TGTGCCAGCAGCTTATGGCCGGACAGGGGGCTGTACAATGAGCAGTTCTTC
D gene: TRBD1
V gene: TRBV7-9
J gene: TRBJ2-1
clone size: NA

CDR3 protein: CASSSVYPRDGYTF
CDR3 DNA: TGCGCCAGCAGTTCGGTTTACCCTCGGGATGGCTACACCTTC
D gene: NA
V gene: TRBV5-1
J gene: TRBJ1-2
clone size: few

CDR3 protein: CASSPDPRGNTEAFF
CDR3 DNA: TGCGCCAGCAGCCCTGACCCCCGGGGAAATACTGAAGCTTTCTTT
D gene: NA
V gene: TRBV5-1
J gene: TRBJ1-1
clone size: NA

CDR3 protein: CASSPRVAGGDEQFF
CDR3 DNA: TGTGCCAGCAGTCCCCGCGTAGCGGGGGGGGATGAGCAGTTCTTC
D gene: TRBD2
V gene: TRBV27
J gene: TRBJ2-1
clone size: NA

CDR3 protein: CASSPFGQGYTEAFF
CDR3 DNA: TGTGCCAGCAGTCCCTTTGGGCAGGGGTACACTGAAGCTTTCTTT
D gene: NA
V gene: TRBV28
J gene: TRBJ1-1
clone size: NA

CDR3 protein: CASSALENEQFF
CDR3 DNA: TGTGCCAGCTCAGCACTAGAAAATGAGCAGTTCTTC
D gene: NA
V gene: TRBV18
J gene: TRBJ2-1
clone size: NA

CDR3 protein: CASSLEAGVSPGELFF
CDR3 DNA: TGCGCCAGCAGCTTGGAGGCGGGAGTCTCCCCCGGGGAGCTGTTTTTT
D gene: TRBD2
V gene: TRBV5-1
J gene: TRBJ2-2
clone size: NA

CDR3 protein: CASSGQGGNQPQHF
CDR3 DNA: TGTGCCAGCAGCGGACAGGGAGGCAATCAGCCCCAGCATTTT
D gene: TRBD1
V gene: TRBV2
J gene: TRBJ1-5
clone size: NA

CDR3 protein: CAIGTGEETQYF
CDR3 DNA: TGTGCCATCGGGACAGGGGAGGAGACCCAGTACTTC
D gene: TRBD1
V gene: TRBV10-3
J gene: TRBJ2-5
clone size: NA

CDR3 protein: CASSSGTGNQPQHF
CDR3 DNA: TGTGCCAGCAGCTCAGGGACAGGGAATCAGCCCCAGCATTTT
D gene: TRBD1
V gene: TRBV5-5
J gene: TRBJ1-5
clone size: NA

CDR3 protein: CSVGQGGTEAFF
CDR3 DNA: TGCAGCGTGGGACAGGGCGGCACTGAAGCTTTCTTT
D gene: TRBD1
V gene: TRBV29-1
J gene: TRBJ1-1
clone size: NA

CDR3 protein: CASSSGQAIAF
CDR3 DNA: TGTGCCAGCAGCTCAGGACAGGCAATTGCGTTT
D gene: TRBD1
V gene: TRBV5-6
J gene: TRBJ1-1
clone size: NA

CDR3 protein: CASSSGGTPKLNF
CDR3 DNA: TGTGCCAGCAGTTCAGGGGGGACTCCTAAACTAAATTTT
D gene: NA
V gene: TRBV12-3/TRBV12-4
J gene: TRBJ2-3
clone size: few

CDR3 protein: CAIQQGNQPQHF
CDR3 DNA: TGTGCCATACAACAGGGCAATCAGCCCCAGCATTTT
D gene: NA
V gene: TRBV24-1
J gene: TRBJ1-5
clone size: NA

CDR3 protein: CASSQDSERSLDEQFF
CDR3 DNA: TGTGCCAGCAGCCAAGATTCGGAGCGGAGCCTAGATGAGCAGTTCTTC
D gene: NA
V gene: TRBV3-1/TRBV3-2
J gene: TRBJ2-1
clone size: few

CDR3 protein: CASSSGTSSHEQFF
CDR3 DNA: TGTGCCAGCAGTTCCGGGACTAGCAGCCATGAGCAGTTCTTC
D gene: TRBD2
V gene: TRBV11-1
J gene: TRBJ2-1
clone size: few

CDR3 protein: CASRYLAGGWNEQFF
CDR3 DNA: TGTGCCAGCCGGTACTTAGCGGGAGGGTGGAATGAGCAGTTCTTC
D gene: NA
V gene: TRBV21-1
J gene: TRBJ2-1
clone size: NA

CDR3 protein: CASSGQGPSGNTIYF
CDR3 DNA: TGTGCCAGCAGCGGACAGGGACCTTCTGGAAACACCATATATTTT
D gene: TRBD1
V gene: TRBV5-6
J gene: TRBJ1-3
clone size: NA

CDR3 protein: CASSRLTSPTTNEKLFF
CDR3 DNA: TGTGCCAGCAGTCGACTCACAAGCCCAACAACTAATGAAAAACTGTTTTTT
D gene: NA
V gene: TRBV27
J gene: TRBJ1-4
clone size: NA

CDR3 protein: CAISESRTGGQETQYF
CDR3 DNA: TGTGCCATCAGTGAGTCGCGGACAGGTGGACAAGAGACCCAGTACTTC
D gene: TRBD1
V gene: TRBV10-3
J gene: TRBJ2-5
clone size: NA

CDR3 protein: CASSHGGNYGYTF
CDR3 DNA: TGCGCCAGCAGCCACGGGGGTAACTATGGCTACACCTTC
D gene: NA
V gene: TRBV4-1
J gene: TRBJ1-2
clone size: NA

CDR3 protein: CASSRTGDSGYTF
CDR3 DNA: TGTGCCAGCAGCCGGACAGGGGACTCTGGCTACACCTTC
D gene: TRBD1
V gene: TRBV11-2
J gene: TRBJ1-2
clone size: NA

CDR3 protein: CASSYSTSSPTDTQYF
CDR3 DNA: TGTGCCAGCAGTTACTCGACTAGCAGTCCCACAGATACGCAGTATTTT
D gene: TRBD2
V gene: TRBV6-5
J gene: TRBJ2-3
clone size: NA

CDR3 protein: CASSFGLAGGRLGTDTQYF
CDR3 DNA: TGTGCCAGCAGCTTCGGACTAGCGGGAGGTAGATTGGGCACAGATACGCAGTATTTT
D gene: TRBD2
V gene: TRBV7-2
J gene: TRBJ2-3
clone size: NA

CDR3 protein: CASSLLAGRRDTQYF
CDR3 DNA: TGTGCCAGCAGCCTCCTAGCGGGAAGAAGGGATACGCAGTATTTT
D gene: TRBD2
V gene: TRBV6-5
J gene: TRBJ2-3
clone size: NA

CDR3 protein: CASSLEGGSGANVLTF
CDR3 DNA: TGTGCCAGCAGTTTGGAAGGAGGCTCTGGGGCCAACGTCCTGACTTTC
D gene: NA
V gene: TRBV27
J gene: TRBJ2-6
clone size: NA

CDR3 protein: CASSIGQQGRRNQPQHF
CDR3 DNA: TGTGCCAGTAGTATAGGGCAACAGGGGCGGCGCAATCAGCCCCAGCATTTT
D gene: TRBD1
V gene: TRBV19
J gene: TRBJ1-5
clone size: few

CDR3 protein: CASSHRQGGGQPQHF
CDR3 DNA: TGTGCCAGCAGCCATCGACAGGGGGGAGGTCAGCCCCAGCATTTT
D gene: TRBD1
V gene: TRBV3-1/TRBV3-2
J gene: TRBJ1-5
clone size: NA

CDR3 protein: CASSVASGGTSRQYF
CDR3 DNA: TGTGCCAGCAGCGTAGCGAGCGGGGGGACCTCTAGGCAGTATTTT
D gene: TRBD2
V gene: TRBV9
J gene: TRBJ2-3
clone size: NA

CDR3 protein: CAWSEENYQPQHF
CDR3 DNA: TGTGCCTGGAGTGAAGAGAATTATCAGCCCCAGCATTTT
D gene: NA
V gene: TRBV30
J gene: TRBJ1-5
clone size: NA

CDR3 protein: CASSEALAEKLFF
CDR3 DNA: TGTGCCAGCAGTGAAGCGCTGGCAGAAAAACTGTTTTTT
D gene: NA
V gene: TRBV2
J gene: TRBJ1-4
clone size: NA

CDR3 protein: CASSLTWGQDTQYF
CDR3 DNA: TGTGCCAGCAGTTTGACTTGGGGCCAAGATACGCAGTATTTT
D gene: NA
V gene: TRBV6-5
J gene: TRBJ2-3
clone size: NA

CDR3 protein: CASRGLQSSTDTQYF
CDR3 DNA: TGCGCCAGTCGGGGACTCCAGTCTAGCACAGATACGCAGTATTTT
D gene: NA
V gene: TRBV5-1
J gene: TRBJ2-3
clone size: NA

CDR3 protein: CATGDSTYEQYF
CDR3 DNA: TGTGCCACGGGGGACTCAACGTACGAGCAGTACTTC
D gene: NA
V gene: TRBV10-3
J gene: TRBJ2-7
clone size: NA

CDR3 protein: CASSLGQGLVETQYF
CDR3 DNA: TGCGCCAGCAGCTTGGGACAGGGGTTGGTGGAGACCCAGTACTTC
D gene: TRBD1
V gene: TRBV5-1
J gene: TRBJ2-5
clone size: NA

CDR3 protein: CASRSGTSGGAWEQFF
CDR3 DNA: TGTGCCAGTAGAAGTGGGACTAGCGGGGGGGCATGGGAGCAGTTCTTC
D gene: TRBD2
V gene: TRBV19
J gene: TRBJ2-1
clone size: NA

CDR3 protein: CASSQDKLAVGDGELFF
CDR3 DNA: TGCGCCAGCAGCCAAGATAAACTAGCGGTAGGGGACGGGGAGCTGTTTTTT
D gene: TRBD2
V gene: TRBV4-3
J gene: TRBJ2-2
clone size: NA

CDR3 protein: CASSMATSVSSYEQYF
CDR3 DNA: TGTGCCAGCAGCATGGCGACTAGCGTAAGCTCCTACGAGCAGTACTTC
D gene: TRBD2
V gene: TRBV7-2
J gene: TRBJ2-7
clone size: NA

CDR3 protein: CASSPSTGVNEQFF
CDR3 DNA: TGTGCCAGCAGTCCCTCGACAGGGGTGAATGAGCAGTTCTTC
D gene: TRBD1
V gene: TRBV28
J gene: TRBJ2-1
clone size: NA

CDR3 protein: CASRLAGGTLEQYF
CDR3 DNA: TGTGCCAGCAGGCTAGCGGGAGGAACGCTCGAGCAGTACTTC
D gene: TRBD2
V gene: TRBV6-5
J gene: TRBJ2-7
clone size: NA

CDR3 protein: CASSLGSLASYEQYF
CDR3 DNA: TGTGCCAGCAGCTTAGGATCCCTTGCGTCCTACGAGCAGTACTTC
D gene: NA
V gene: TRBV11-1
J gene: TRBJ2-7
clone size: few

CDR3 protein: CASSLAPGQKETQYF
CDR3 DNA: TGCGCCAGCAGCTTGGCCCCGGGTCAGAAAGAGACCCAGTACTTC
D gene: NA
V gene: TRBV5-1
J gene: TRBJ2-5
clone size: NA

CDR3 protein: CASSLGRTGAFNYGYTF
CDR3 DNA: TGCGCCAGCAGCTTGGGTAGGACAGGGGCTTTTAACTATGGCTACACCTTC
D gene: TRBD1
V gene: TRBV5-1
J gene: TRBJ1-2
clone size: NA

CDR3 protein: CASSLGMNGNSPLHF
CDR3 DNA: TGTGCCAGCAGTTTAGGTATGAACGGTAATTCACCCCTCCACTTT
D gene: NA
V gene: TRBV27
J gene: TRBJ1-6
clone size: NA

CDR3 protein: CASSVEGGRDTDTQYF
CDR3 DNA: TGTGCCAGCAGCGTAGAGGGCGGGAGAGACACAGATACGCAGTATTTT
D gene: TRBD2
V gene: TRBV9
J gene: TRBJ2-3
clone size: NA

CDR3 protein: CASSLSDSNQPQHF
CDR3 DNA: TGTGCCAGCAGTTTGTCAGACTCCAATCAGCCCCAGCATTTT
D gene: NA
V gene: TRBV27
J gene: TRBJ1-5
clone size: NA

CDR3 protein: CASSFLGQGYTEAFF
CDR3 DNA: TGTGCCAGCAGCTTCCTAGGACAGGGCTACACTGAAGCTTTCTTT
D gene: TRBD1
V gene: TRBV7-2
J gene: TRBJ1-1
clone size: NA

CDR3 protein: CASSQCLQIPKREGTDTQYF
CDR3 DNA: TGCGCCAGCAGTCAATGCCTACAAATACCAAAGCGGGAGGGCACAGATACGCAGTATTTT
D gene: TRBD2
V gene: TRBV23-1
J gene: TRBJ2-3
clone size: NA

CDR3 protein: CASSSVAGSYEQYF
CDR3 DNA: TGCGCCAGCAGCTCCGTAGCGGGCTCTTACGAGCAGTACTTC
D gene: TRBD2
V gene: TRBV5-1
J gene: TRBJ2-7
clone size: NA